The clone carrying this TCR beta chain was observed a single time. Its cognate antigen is unknown. A multiplex PCR was run with 60 Vbeta primers and 13 Jbeta primers. Authors' analysis steps: Counted up in a later analysis, unique TCR beta chains came to about 80 million, with around 11 million shared. The data were produced by immunoSEQ multiplex PCR, yet TCRdb's version contains in-frame clones alone and is incomplete. The V and J calls and clone size are taken from that table; D and trimming were inferred from the DNA. This sample has around 210,000 clones, with around 77% found just once. This sample was included in a study of cytomegalovirus exposure and HLA in healthy donors. Overall study findings and caveats: One variant, a missense change in DCLRE1C, was linked in a later analysis to TCR beta V- and J-gene trimming.

V lost 4 bases and J lost 5, with 12 bases in between. Per germline, CDR1 SGHNT and CDR2 YYREEE (reference sequence). The CDR3 length is 13 residues. This TCR came from a woman aged 25 to 39 in good health and CMV-seronegative. The J gene is TRBJ1-1, the V gene TRBV5-4, with D possibly being TRBD1 (5 bases). Sequenced sample: PBMCs. CDR3 sequence reads: CASSAGLSTEAFF. The CDR3 nucleotides are TGTGCCAGCAGCGCGGGACTCTCAACTGAAGCTTTCTTT.